A single sample gave rise to the 9 T cell receptor beta chains below, sequenced in a study of CD8+ T cells in alopecia areata. The treatment denotes: oral pan-JAK inhibitor, 5-10 mg twice daily. It was cDNA, reverse transcribed from extracted RNA, that served as the sequencing template. Some clones are missing from TCRdb's copy, which holds only in-frame ones; the method was immunoSEQ multiplex PCR. The sample shows some 80,000 clones, around 60% of them seen only once. Here the sequenced sample was CD8+ T cells sorted from blood, taken at week 24, from a patient treated with tofacitinib. The origin of the receptors is a human donor with alopecia areata.

The rearrangement links TRBV4-1 to TRBJ1-1; TRBD1 matches at 8 bases. Germline assignment: CDR1 MGHRA and CDR2 YSYEKL. V was clipped by 3 bases and J by 1 base; unmatched bases: 4. The CDR3 covers 15 residues. The CDR3 nucleotides are TGCGCCAGCAGCCAGAGACAGGGGACGAACACTGAAGCTTTCTTT. Its translation is CASSQRQGTNTEAFF.

Here the CDR3 DNA reads TGTGCCAGCAGCTTAGACGGGGGCTCCTACGAGCAGTACTTC. It encodes CASSLDGGSYEQYF. The genes are TRBV7-6 and TRBJ2-7, with D perhaps TRBD2 (6 bases). V lost 1 base to trimming and J lost 0 bases, with 7 bases between them. CDR1 and CDR2 (germline): SGHVS, FNYEAQ. The CDR3 consists of 14 residues.

V is TRBV7-3 and J is TRBJ2-1; 7 bases match TRBD1. The CDR3 runs 16 residues. The V and J ends lost 5 bases and 5 bases, in that order; junction bases with no gene match: 12. Germline CDR1 and CDR2: SGHTA and FQGTGA. This CDR3 is CASSATTGLGNNEQFF. In DNA, the CDR3 is TGTGCCAGCAGCGCGACGACAGGGTTGGGGAACAATGAGCAGTTCTTC.

CDR3 coding DNA: TGTGCCAGCAGCTTGGAGGCGGGTCAAGAGACCCAGTACTTC. As protein: CASSLEAGQETQYF. The chain combines TRBV5-5 with TRBJ2-5, with a tentative D call TRBD2 (5 bases). Looked up from germline, CDR1 is SGHKS and CDR2 is YYEKEE (reference sequence). The CDR3 is 14 residues long. The V gene lost 0 bases and the J gene lost 2 bases, with 8 bases spanning the gap. The full variable domain, in which reference TRBV5-5 and TRBJ2-5 provide the parts outside the CDR3, is DAGVTQSPTHLIKTRGQQVTLRCSPISGHKSVSWYQQVLGQGPQFIFQYYEKEERGRGNFPDRFSARQFPNYSSELNVNALLLGDSALYLCASSLEAGQETQYFGPGTRLLVL.

The rearrangement uses TRBV19 and TRBJ1-1; D uncertain. CDR1 is LNHDA and CDR2 is SQIVND in the germline V gene (reference sequence). There are 12 residues in the CDR3. Trimming took off 7 bases at V and 7 bases at J, with 13 bases between the two ends. The chain's CDR3 is CASNRPGLEAFF. The CDR3 region has the DNA TGTGCCAGTAACCGACCCGGGCTTGAAGCTTTCTTT. The full variable domain, rest sourced from reference TRBV19 and TRBJ1-1, is DGGITQSPKYLFRKEGQNVTLSCEQNLNHDAMYWYRQDPGQGLRLIYYSQIVNDFQKGDIAEGYSVSREKKESFPLTVTSAQKNPTAFYLCASNRPGLEAFFGQGTRLTVV.

V usage is TRBV10-3 and J usage is TRBJ2-7; a weak D match, TRBD2 (7 bases). The CDR3 is made up of 15 amino acids. The ends were cut back, 3 bases at V and 0 bases at J, with 12 bases in the middle. CDR1 is ENHRY, CDR2 SYGVKD, per germline. The CDR3 reads CAISDSRGPSYEQYF. Here the CDR3 DNA reads TGTGCCATCAGTGATTCGCGGGGGCCCTCCTACGAGCAGTACTTC.

This clone was found a few times. The chain joins TRBV30 to TRBJ2-7; 7 bases map to TRBD2. This CDR3 spans 13 amino acids. Germline-derived CDR1 and CDR2 are GTSNPN and SVGIG (reference sequence). J gave up 3 bases and V 6 bases, and 8 bases lay outside the gene matches. The CDR3 DNA reads TGTGCCTGTCGTGAGGGCGGGAGCTACGAGCAGTACTTC. Translation: CACREGGSYEQYF. Filled out from reference TRBV30 and TRBJ2-7, the complete variable domain reads SQTIHQWPATLVQPVGSPLSLECTVEGTSNPNLYWYRQAAGRGLQLLFYSVGIGQISSEVPQNLSASRPQDRQFILSSKKLLLSDSGFYLCACREGGSYEQYFGPGTRLTVT.

This clone was seen once. V and J are TRBV2 and TRBJ1-1; possibly TRBD1 for D (5 bases). The germline gives CDR1 SNHLY, CDR2 FYNNEI. The V and J ends lost 6 bases and 0 bases respectively, with 11 bases between them. The CDR3 has 14 amino acids. This CDR3 reads CASRSGQMNTEAFF. The DNA of the CDR3 is TGTGCCAGCAGATCGGGGCAGATGAACACTGAAGCTTTCTTT.

This clone occurred once. This chain connects TRBV5-1 to TRBJ2-6; tentative D call: TRBD1 (6 bases). CDR1 and CDR2 (germline): SGHRS, YFSETQ. V was shortened by 4 bases and J by 2 bases, with 13 bases between the two germline ends. The CDR3 length is 16 residues. In nucleotides, the CDR3 is TGCGCCAGCAGCAACACCCCAGGGGCTGGGGCCAACGTCCTGACTTTC. This codes for CASSNTPGAGANVLTF.